The 14 T cell receptor beta chains listed next were all sequenced from one sample in a study of blood T cell repertoires in COVID-19. Using immunoSEQ multiplex PCR, the repertoire was profiled, and TCRdb retains in-frame clones only, with some absent. This sample carries about 400,000 clones, around 90% of them seen once, and the ten largest clones take about 2.1%. Sequenced sample: PBMCs or T cells enriched from blood (not recorded which). The receptors were sampled from a woman aged 40 to 50 with acute COVID-19.

V is TRBV10-2 and J is TRBJ1-2, with no clear D. The CDR3 extends over 15 amino acids. Germline values: CDR1 WSHSY, CDR2 SAAADI. The V gene lost 2 bases and the J gene lost 7 bases, with 17 bases spanning the gap. CDR3 in amino acids: CASSEGVGDFSGYTF. Here the CDR3 DNA reads TGCGCCAGCAGTGAGGGTGTTGGAGACTTCTCTGGCTACACCTTC.

This clone appeared once. The chain combines TRBV7-2 with TRBJ2-1, with 9 positions matching TRBD2. Germline-derived CDR1 and CDR2 are SGHTA and FQGNSA. This CDR3 has 15 amino acids. J gave up 4 bases and V 5 bases, and 6 bases lay outside the gene matches. CDR3 amino acids: CASSALAGGYNEQFF. The CDR3 DNA reads TGTGCCAGCAGCGCACTGGCGGGGGGGTACAATGAGCAGTTCTTC.

V usage is TRBV7-2 and J usage is TRBJ2-2; 7 nucleotides line up with TRBD2. The V gene end was trimmed by 5 bases and the J gene end by 5 bases; junction bases not matched to a gene: 11. The CDR3 covers 16 residues. Germline V lookup: CDR1 SGHTA, CDR2 FQGNSA. CDR3 region: CASSPRTRSRTGELFF. CDR3 DNA sequence: TGTGCCAGCAGCCCTCGGACTAGGTCGAGGACCGGGGAGCTGTTTTTT.

The V and J genes are TRBV11-2 and TRBJ2-5, with a possible D match to TRBD1 (5 bases). V was shortened by 1 base and J by 5 bases, with 23 bases between the two germline ends. The germline V gene has CDR1 SGHAT and CDR2 FQNNGV. The CDR3 loop spans 18 amino acids. Written as DNA, the CDR3 is TGTGCCAGCAGCTTAGCCGGATTAAAACAAGGGTGGGGCGAGACCCAGTACTTC. This translates into CASSLAGLKQGWGETQYF. The entire variable domain, with the rest obtained from reference TRBV11-2 and TRBJ2-5, is as follows: EAGVAQSPRYKIIEKRQSVAFWCNPISGHATLYWYQQILGQGPKLLIQFQNNGVVDDSQLPKDRFSAERLKGVDSTLKIQPAKLEDSAVYLCASSLAGLKQGWGETQYFGPGTRLLVL.

About this clone itself: Other nucleotide sequences from this sample produce the same CDR3. The chain links TRBV19 to TRBJ1-5; 9 nucleotides agree with TRBD1. This CDR3 has 15 residues. Germline V lookup: CDR1 LNHDA, CDR2 SQIVND (reference sequence). V shed 6 bases and J 0 bases; nucleotides not matched to a gene: 3. The CDR3 region is CASSRDRDSNQPQHF. The DNA for the CDR3 is TGTGCCAGTAGCCGGGACAGGGATAGCAATCAGCCCCAGCATTTT.

This chain links TRBV11-2 with TRBJ1-1, with 7 bases matching TRBD1. Germline lookup yields CDR1 SGHAT and CDR2 FQNNGV. J lost 0 bases, V lost 7 bases, and 17 bases had no gene match. The CDR3 runs to 18 residues. Here the CDR3 reads CASTQGRGRGAMNTEAFF. CDR3 DNA: TGTGCCAGCACCCAAGGGCGGGGCAGGGGGGCGATGAACACTGAAGCTTTCTTT. The whole variable domain, filled in from reference TRBV11-2 and TRBJ1-1, reads EAGVAQSPRYKIIEKRQSVAFWCNPISGHATLYWYQQILGQGPKLLIQFQNNGVVDDSQLPKDRFSAERLKGVDSTLKIQPAKLEDSAVYLCASTQGRGRGAMNTEAFFGQGTRLTVV.

The V call is TRBV11-3, the J call TRBJ2-2; 8 bases match TRBD1. V dropped 5 bases and J dropped 6; count of bases not matched to a gene: 5. This CDR3 comprises 14 residues. Per the germline V gene, CDR1 is SGHNT and CDR2 is YENEEA. The CDR3 protein is CASSPDRGAGELFF. The CDR3, as DNA: TGTGCCAGCAGCCCCGACAGGGGCGCCGGGGAGCTGTTTTTT.

This sequence joins TRBV7-2 and TRBJ2-3; 8 bases agree with TRBD2. CDR1 and CDR2 (germline): SGHTA, FQGNSA. The CDR3 sequence is 16 residues long. J was trimmed by 2 bases and V by 1 base; bases with no gene match: 5. The CDR3 is CASSLVSGGITDTQYF. The CDR3 bases are TGTGCCAGCAGCTTAGTTTCGGGGGGGATCACAGATACGCAGTATTTT.

The count of this clone is one. This rearrangement joins TRBV5-4 to TRBJ2-7; D is perhaps TRBD2 (5 bases). The CDR3 has 14 residues. Germline-derived CDR1 and CDR2 are SGHNT and YYREEE (reference sequence). V shed 1 base and J shed 5 bases, with 13 bases lying between them. The CDR3 loop reads CASSLSGSPHEQYF. CDR3 coding DNA: TGTGCCAGCAGCTTGTCGGGGTCTCCCCACGAGCAGTACTTC.

There are a few counts of this clone. V usage is TRBV18 and J usage is TRBJ1-1; TRBD1 agrees at 7 bases. Germline CDR1 is KGHSH and CDR2 is LQKENI. This CDR3 spans 14 amino acids. With 6 bases clipped from V and 3 bases from J, the junction kept 7 bases outside the gene matches. The CDR3 here is CASSAGTAYTEAFF. CDR3 nucleotides: TGTGCCAGCTCGGCCGGGACAGCTTACACTGAAGCTTTCTTT.

This clone was seen only a few times. V is TRBV2 and J is TRBJ1-5; D perhaps matches TRBD1 (6 bases). The CDR3 is 13 amino acids. The V end was cut by 4 bases, the J end by 7 bases, with 11 bases between. CDR1 and CDR2 from the germline V gene are SNHLY and FYNNEI. CDR3 loop: CASSATGLQPQHF. CDR3 nucleotide sequence: TGTGCCAGCAGTGCTACAGGGTTACAGCCCCAGCATTTT.

This chain joins TRBV27 and TRBJ2-7; 9 bases match TRBD1. The CDR3 has 16 amino acids. Germline CDR1 is MNHEY and CDR2 is SMNVEV (reference sequence). V was pared by 6 bases and J by 4 bases, with 13 bases of the junction left unmatched. DNA of the CDR3: TGTGCCAGCAGCCCACGAACCGGGACAGGGAGGTACGAGCAGTACTTC. Its protein product is CASSPRTGTGRYEQYF.

There are a few counts of this clone. The chain employs TRBV20-1 and TRBJ1-6; D call uncertain. The V gene lost 3 bases and the J gene lost 4 bases, with 7 bases spanning the gap. CDR3 length equals 13 residues. CDR1 is DFQATT and CDR2 is SNEGSKA in the germline V gene (reference sequence). The CDR3 loop reads CSASGQYNSPLHF. Here the CDR3 DNA reads TGCAGTGCTAGTGGCCAGTATAATTCACCCCTCCACTTT.

CDR3 sequence (DNA): TGTGCCAGTAGTATCTTGTCGGACAGACCTGGCTACACCTTC. Protein product: CASSILSDRPGYTF. The chain has TRBV19 and TRBJ1-2; perhaps TRBD1 as D (6 bases). This CDR3 spans 14 amino acids. Germline values: CDR1 LNHDA, CDR2 SQIVND (reference sequence). Trimming removed 3 bases at V and 7 bases at J, with 15 bases between.